This T cell receptor beta chain was retrieved from a study of STAT5B mutations in CD4+ large granular lymphocyte leukemia (dated by TCRdb to 2022 to 2024). Regarding the study in general: Among the healthy controls, the CDR3 'QG' motif was associated with a particular HLA allele. The study compared the TCRbeta repertoires of patients with CD4+ T-cell large granular lymphocyte leukemia against those of healthy blood donors. Flow cytometry on FACSCanto II or FACSVerse confirmed that purified fractions exceeded 95% purity among lymphocytes.

The CDR3 numbers 13 residues from cysteine through phenylalanine. Just the 39-base CDR3 DNA is kept, in frame starting at base 1. V gives up 5 bases and J gives up 3 bases, and the segment between their germline ends measures 8 bases. Per the germline V gene (reference sequence), LNHDA is the CDR1 and SQIVND is the CDR2. The healthy controls were 37 blood donors, and the buffy coats of these donors were supplied by the Finnish Red Cross blood service. All TCR-sequenced material derived from peripheral blood: patient blood samples and healthy donor buffy coats. Ficoll-Hypaque gradient centrifugation was used to isolate peripheral blood mononuclear cells. Magnetic purification was used to isolate CD4+ cells from the buffy coats of the healthy controls. Genomic DNA was extracted with the Gentra Puregene Cell and Tissue kit and quantified on a Qubit 2.0 fluorometer. Summary of the overall study and its limitations: TRBV06-family usage was enriched among the top patient clones (8/27) compared with healthy controls (2/35). Data were not HLA-matched; higher clonality in CD4+ versus CD8+ T-LGLL could reflect the relatively small sample size. Compared with healthy CD4+ repertoires, CD4-sorted patient repertoires appeared more clonal, and this difference remained even after the putative leukemic clones were removed. The main leukemic clonotypes were found to be private to each patient, although more than 20% of the main leukemic clonotypes were detected at low frequency in the non-leukemic repertoires of other patients.

TCRbeta rearrangements were sequenced from genomic DNA using the immunoSEQ assay at survey resolution. Turning to the authors' computational methods: In the TCR sequencing data, the lowest productive clonotype frequency that could be detected was 2.59 x 10-5. Only productive TCRbeta rearrangements, defined as complete and in-frame sequences, were included in the analyses. The clonality of each sample was calculated as Simpson clonality in the immunoSEQ Analyzer version 3.0. Clones were grouped by frequency into very rare, small, medium, large (1-20%) or hyperexpanded (>20%) categories. Generation probabilities were estimated with OLGA 1.2.3, V-gene circos plots were made with VDJtools, specificities were searched in VDJdb, and CDR3 motifs were identified with GLIPH. TCRdb mirrors the immuneACCESS table, restricted to in-frame sequences. Some clones are absent from its copies; in checked studies, under half trace to an unresolved V gene, and the reason for the others is unknown. The V and J calls and clone size were taken over from that table, and D and trimming were inferred from the DNA. The sample data list approximately 32,000 clones, and roughly 65% of these were observed just once. The ten most abundant clones make up around 2.5% of the sample.

Comments on this clone: Which antigen it targets is not known. Base qualities are not recorded, but no much larger clone differs from it by a single base.

The source of this sequence is a human donor in good health. The rearrangement joined TRBV19 to TRBJ1-5; tentative D gene TRBD1, with 5 bases matching. Material: CD4+ T cells from blood buffy coats. The sequenced DNA: TGTGCCAGTAGTGACAGTTACAATCAGCCCCAGCATTTT. The translation is CASSDSYNQPQHF.